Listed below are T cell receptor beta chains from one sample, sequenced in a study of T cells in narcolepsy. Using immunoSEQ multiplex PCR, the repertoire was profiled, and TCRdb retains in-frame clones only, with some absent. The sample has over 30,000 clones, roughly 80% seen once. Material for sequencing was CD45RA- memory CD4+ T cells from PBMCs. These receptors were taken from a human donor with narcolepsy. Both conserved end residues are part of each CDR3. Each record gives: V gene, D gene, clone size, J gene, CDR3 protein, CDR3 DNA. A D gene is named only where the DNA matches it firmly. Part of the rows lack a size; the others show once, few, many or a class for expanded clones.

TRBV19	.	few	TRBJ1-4	CASTLGNSVGEKLFF	TGTGCCAGTACCCTTGGAAACAGTGTAGGGGAAAAACTGTTTTTT
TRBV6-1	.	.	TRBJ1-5	CASSGGHLNQPQHF	TGTGCCAGCAGTGGGGGACACCTCAATCAGCCCCAGCATTTT
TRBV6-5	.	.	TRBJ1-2	CASSYPAGYGYTF	TGTGCCAGCAGTTACCCGGCAGGGTATGGCTACACCTTC
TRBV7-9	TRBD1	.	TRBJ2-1	CASRDSLPNNYNEQFF	TGTGCCAGCCGGGACAGCCTTCCTAATAACTACAATGAGCAGTTCTTC
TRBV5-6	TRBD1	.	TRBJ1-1	CASSLGPQGAGEAFF	TGTGCCAGCAGCTTGGGTCCGCAGGGGGCGGGTGAAGCTTTCTTT
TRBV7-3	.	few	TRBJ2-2	CASKSGPNTGELFF	TGTGCCAGCAAAAGCGGGCCTAACACCGGGGAGCTGTTTTTT
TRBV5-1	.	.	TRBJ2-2	CASSWDTNTGELFF	TGCGCCAGCAGCTGGGACACCAACACCGGGGAGCTGTTTTTT
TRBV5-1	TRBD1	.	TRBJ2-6	CASSLTGVGGANVLTF	TGCGCCAGCAGCCTAACAGGGGTCGGTGGGGCCAACGTCCTGACCTTC
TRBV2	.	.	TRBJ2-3	CASSGFTDTQYF	TGTGCCAGCAGTGGGTTTACAGATACGCAGTATTTT
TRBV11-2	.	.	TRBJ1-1	CASSRGLNTEAFF	TGTGCCAGCAGCCGTGGGCTGAACACTGAAGCTTTCTTT
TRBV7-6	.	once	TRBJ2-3	CASSLGAGLSTDTQYF	TGTGCCAGCAGCTTAGGGGCGGGCCTTAGCACAGATACGCAGTATTTT
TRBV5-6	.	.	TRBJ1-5	CASSFHRDEPQHF	TGTGCCAGCAGCTTCCACAGGGATGAGCCCCAGCATTTT
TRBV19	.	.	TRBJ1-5	CASRPGTRIRPQHF	TGTGCCAGTAGGCCCGGGACACGGATCAGGCCCCAGCATTTT
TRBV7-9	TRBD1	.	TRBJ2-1	CASSLEQGAIDEQFF	TGTGCCAGCAGCTTAGAACAGGGGGCTATAGATGAGCAGTTCTTC
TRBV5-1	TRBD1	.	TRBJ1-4	CASSGTATATNEKLFF	TGCGCCAGCAGCGGGACAGCTACTGCAACTAATGAAAAACTGTTTTTT
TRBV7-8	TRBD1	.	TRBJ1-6	CASSVFRGDASPLHF	TGTGCCAGCAGCGTATTCAGGGGGGACGCTTCACCCCTCCACTTT
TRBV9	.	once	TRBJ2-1	CASSVEPLYNEQFF	TGTGCCAGCAGCGTAGAGCCTCTATACAATGAGCAGTTCTTC
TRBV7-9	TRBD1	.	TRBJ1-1	CASSLGQRGTEAFF	TGTGCCAGCAGCCTGGGACAGAGGGGCACTGAAGCTTTCTTT
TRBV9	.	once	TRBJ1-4	CASSRGQNEKLFF	TGTGCCAGCAGCCGCGGACAAAACGAAAAACTGTTTTTT
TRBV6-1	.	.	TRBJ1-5	CASSDRWGNQPQHF	TGTGCCAGCAGTGACAGGTGGGGCAATCAGCCCCAGCATTTT
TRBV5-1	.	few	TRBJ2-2	CASSLRTTNTGELFF	TGCGCCAGCAGCTTACGCACAACGAACACCGGGGAGCTGTTTTTT
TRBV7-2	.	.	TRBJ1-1	CASSHAGTTRGAFF	TGTGCCAGCAGCCATGCAGGGACAACTCGGGGAGCTTTCTTT
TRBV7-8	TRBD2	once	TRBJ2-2	CASSERGGTSGGELFF	TGTGCCAGCAGCGAGAGGGGGGGGACTAGCGGCGGGGAGCTGTTTTTT
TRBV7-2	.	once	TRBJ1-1	CASSLALGVVTEAFF	TGTGCCAGCAGCTTAGCGCTGGGGGTTGTCACTGAAGCTTTCTTT
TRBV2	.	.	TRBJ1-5	CASTLTQTRVSNQPQHF	TGTGCCAGCACTCTTACTCAGACCAGGGTTAGCAATCAGCCCCAGCATTTT
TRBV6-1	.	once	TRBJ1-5	CASSVGGDNQPQHF	TGTGCCAGCAGTGTCGGGGGAGACAATCAGCCCCAGCATTTT
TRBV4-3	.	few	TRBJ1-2	CASSQDGQNYGYTF	TGCGCCAGCAGCCAAGATGGGCAGAACTATGGCTACACCTTC
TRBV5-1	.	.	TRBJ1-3	CASSSSGNRNTIYF	TGCGCCAGCAGCAGTTCAGGCAATAGGAACACCATATATTTT
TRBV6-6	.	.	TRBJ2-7	CASSSHGYEQYF	TGTGCCAGCAGTTCTCACGGGTACGAGCAGTACTTC
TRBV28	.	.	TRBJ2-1	CASSLLGNEQFF	TGTGCCAGCAGTTTACTTGGGAATGAGCAGTTCTTC
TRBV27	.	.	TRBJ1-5	CASSLSGNQPQHF	TGTGCCAGCAGTTTAAGCGGGAATCAGCCCCAGCATTTT